These 4 T cell receptor beta chains share one sample of origin, sequenced in a study of cytomegalovirus exposure and HLA in healthy donors. The table came from immunoSEQ multiplex PCR; TCRdb's copy has only in-frame clones and leaves some out. The sample shows 150,000 to 200,000 clones, more than 75% of them seen only once. Sequencing input: PBMCs. The source is a woman aged 18-29 years in good health and CMV-seronegative.

This clone was recorded many times. This chain connects TRBV11-2 to TRBJ2-7, with a tentative D call TRBD1 (5 bases). V shed 6 bases and J shed 1 base, with 13 bases lying between them. The CDR3 covers 14 residues. The germline V gene has CDR1 SGHAT and CDR2 FQNNGV. CDR3: CASRRQTDSYEQYF. The CDR3 DNA reads as TGTGCCAGCAGACGACAGACGGATTCCTACGAGCAGTACTTC.

The CDR3 reads CASSPLQGLDYGYTF. CDR3 DNA sequence: TGTGCCAGCAGCCCCCTTCAGGGATTAGATTATGGCTACACCTTC. This chain connects TRBV7-6 to TRBJ1-2; the D gene is possibly TRBD1 (5 bases). Germline-derived CDR1 and CDR2 are SGHVS and FNYEAQ. This CDR3 comprises 15 residues. Trimming took off 5 bases at V and 5 bases at J, with 18 bases between the two ends.

V and J are TRBV6-5 and TRBJ2-7, with no clear D. Trimming removed 8 bases at V and 3 bases at J, with 11 bases between. The CDR3 consists of 12 residues. The germline gives CDR1 MNHEY, CDR2 SVGAGI. The DNA of the CDR3 is TGTGCCAGCTCTCAGTCTCGCTACGAGCAGTACTTC. This codes for CASSQSRYEQYF.

The chain employs TRBV7-3 and TRBJ2-5; TRBD1 agrees at 8 bases. V shed 5 bases and J 5 bases; nucleotides not matched to a gene: 7. Germline V gene data show CDR1 as SGHTA and CDR2 as FQGTGA. This CDR3 has 14 amino acids. This chain's CDR3 is CASSQRQGKETQYF. CDR3 sequence (DNA): TGTGCCAGCAGCCAGCGACAGGGGAAGGAGACCCAGTACTTC. Full variable domain (rest looked up from reference TRBV7-3 and TRBJ2-5): GAGVSQTPSNKVTEKGKYVELRCDPISGHTALYWYRQSLGQGPEFLIYFQGTGAADDSGLPNDRFFAVRPEGSVSTLKIQRTERGDSAVYLCASSQRQGKETQYFGPGTRLLVL.